The source of this T cell receptor beta chain is a study of high-grade serous ovarian cancer treatment subgroups. The CDR3 is made up of 16 amino acids. V gave up 7 bases and J gave up 0 bases, with 16 bases separating them. Germline V gives CDR1 SGHTA, CDR2 FQGNSA. Tumor tissue was taken before any definitive surgery or chemotherapy was given. The data were produced by immunoSEQ multiplex PCR, yet TCRdb's version contains in-frame clones alone and is incomplete. The sample has 35,000 to 45,000 clones, 79% seen once. V gene TRBV7-2 combines with J gene TRBJ2-1; TRBD1 is a possible D gene (6 bases). The source is a human donor with high-grade serous ovarian cancer. Material for sequencing was tumor tissue. The chain's CDR3 is CASTTWTVRSYNEQFF. The CDR3, as DNA: TGTGCCAGCACGACGTGGACAGTCCGCTCCTACAATGAGCAGTTCTTC.